This passage covers 15 T cell receptor beta chains from one sample sequenced in a study of beta chain features in type 1 diabetes. Every isolated RNA sample was fully reverse transcribed, so sequencing captured expressed TCRB transcripts. The table came from immunoSEQ multiplex PCR; TCRdb's copy has only in-frame clones and leaves some out. Of approximately 150,000 clones listed, 7.5% to 10% were seen once; the top ten hold around 2.5%. Source material: central memory CD4+ T cells from blood. The receptor set was obtained from a woman under 30 in good health.

In its sample, this clone was seen a few times. The V and J genes are TRBV4-2 and TRBJ1-4; D remains unclear. This CDR3 has 14 amino acids. The germline V gene encodes CDR1 LGHNA and CDR2 YNFKEQ. V was trimmed by 0 bases and J by 14 bases, leaving 16 bases between them. The CDR3 region is CASSQERQLWSLFF. The CDR3 coding sequence is TGTGCCAGCAGCCAAGAACGGCAGCTTTGGAGTCTGTTTTTT.

In this sample, this clone turned up a few times. This specimen includes other DNA sequences encoding the same CDR3. The gene calls are TRBV7-2 and TRBJ2-3; 7 bases align to TRBD2. J lost 2 bases, V lost 4 bases, and 3 bases had no gene match. This CDR3 spans 14 amino acids. Per the germline V gene, CDR1 is SGHTA and CDR2 is FQGNSA. The CDR3 DNA is TGTGCCAGCAGCTCAGGACTAGTCACAGATACGCAGTATTTT. As protein: CASSSGLVTDTQYF.

The V and J genes are TRBV5-1 and TRBJ2-3, with TRBD2 matching over 9 bases. The CDR3 is made up of 14 amino acids. V lost 0 bases, J lost 7 bases, and 3 bases stayed unmatched. Germline V CDR1 and CDR2: SGHRS, YFSETQ. This CDR3 is CASSLDSGGNTQYF. In DNA, the CDR3 is TGCGCCAGCAGCTTGGACAGCGGGGGGAATACGCAGTATTTT.

The J gene is TRBJ2-7, the V gene TRBV27; 7 positions agree with TRBD1. The CDR3 runs to 14 residues. The germline gives CDR1 MNHEY, CDR2 SMNVEV (reference sequence). V was clipped by 0 bases and J by 3 bases; unmatched bases: 2. DNA of the CDR3: TGTGCCAGCAGTTTATCGGGACAGAACTACGAGCAGTACTTC. Its protein is CASSLSGQNYEQYF.

V usage is TRBV30 and J usage is TRBJ2-1; the match to TRBD2 covers 8 bases. V shed 3 bases and J 10 bases; nucleotides not matched to a gene: 26. Looked up from germline, CDR1 is GTSNPN and CDR2 is SVGIG (reference sequence). The CDR3 runs to 19 residues. This CDR3 is CAWSSWQGGTSGQIGEQFF. CDR3 DNA sequence: TGTGCCTGGAGCAGTTGGCAGGGTGGTACTAGCGGCCAAATAGGGGAGCAGTTCTTC.

The genes are TRBV19 and TRBJ1-1; D unclear. Per the germline V gene, CDR1 is LNHDA and CDR2 is SQIVND (reference sequence). Deletions cut 10 bases from V and 1 base from J, with 13 bases between. CDR3 length: 13 amino acids. The DNA for the CDR3 is TGTGCCATCCTCCCGCGGGGGAACACTGAAGCTTTCTTT. Its protein product is CAILPRGNTEAFF.

V usage is TRBV5-1 and J usage is TRBJ2-5; 8 bases line up with TRBD2. Germline CDR1 and CDR2: SGHRS and YFSETQ. CDR3 length: 17 amino acids. The V and J ends lost 1 base and 2 bases, in that order; junction bases with no gene match: 10. The CDR3 sequence is CASSLFGNSGTQETQYF. The CDR3 nucleotides read TGCGCCAGCAGCTTGTTCGGTAATAGCGGGACTCAAGAGACCCAGTACTTC.

The chain is built from TRBV30 and TRBJ2-6, with D maybe TRBD2 (5 bases). The CDR3 totals 14 residues. Germline V gene sequence: CDR1 GTSNPN, CDR2 SVGIG (reference sequence). Trimming took off 7 bases at V and 3 bases at J, with 13 bases between the two ends. The CDR3 is CASPRGSGANVLTF. CDR3 nucleotides: TGTGCCTCCCCAAGAGGGAGTGGGGCCAACGTCCTGACTTTC.

This clone has a handful of counts. The chain combines TRBV5-1 with TRBJ2-7, with TRBD1 identical over 9 bases. V dropped 3 bases and J dropped 5; count of bases not matched to a gene: 6. The V gene's germline CDR1 is SGHRS and CDR2 YFSETQ. The CDR3 length is 14 residues. The CDR3 loop is CASSWGQGNNEQYF. The CDR3 DNA reads TGCGCCAGCAGCTGGGGACAGGGCAACAACGAGCAGTACTTC.

This clone has only a few counts. V gene TRBV2 combines with J gene TRBJ1-1; 8 nucleotides agree with TRBD1. Germline V CDR1 and CDR2: SNHLY, FYNNEI. CDR3 size: 14 residues. The junction had 8 bases not matched to a gene; V was cut back by 7 bases and J by 4 bases. The CDR3 spells CASTRTGILTEAFF. The CDR3 bases are TGTGCCAGCACCCGGACAGGGATTCTCACTGAAGCTTTCTTT. Full variable domain (rest looked up from reference TRBV2 and TRBJ1-1): EPEVTQTPSHQVTQMGQEVILRCVPISNHLYFYWYRQILGQKVEFLVSFYNNEISEKSEIFDDQFSVERPDGSNFTLKIRSTKLEDSAMYFCASTRTGILTEAFFGQGTRLTVV.

V and J are TRBV18 and TRBJ2-3; a possible D gene is TRBD1 (6 bases). Germline V gene sequence: CDR1 KGHSH, CDR2 LQKENI. Between the trimmed V and J ends, which lost 2 bases and 4 bases, there was a span of 10 bases. The CDR3 is 14 amino acids. The DNA for the CDR3 is TGTGCCAGCTCACCAGGACAGTTTCCAGATACGCAGTATTTT. Translating gives CASSPGQFPDTQYF. Full variable domain (rest looked up from reference TRBV18 and TRBJ2-3): NAGVMQNPRHLVRRRGQEARLRCSPMKGHSHVYWYRQLPEEGLKFMVYLQKENIIDESGMPKERFSAEFPKEGPSILRIQQVVRGDSAAYFCASSPGQFPDTQYFGPGTRLTVL.

V and J are TRBV11-3 and TRBJ1-2; D gene ambiguous. V dropped 3 bases and J dropped 5 bases, with 7 bases sitting between them. Germline loops: CDR1 SGHNT, CDR2 YENEEA. The CDR3 totals 12 residues. CDR3 sequence: CASSFKQYGYTF. The CDR3, as DNA: TGTGCCAGCAGCTTCAAACAATATGGCTACACCTTC.

This clone occurred a few times. The chain couples TRBV7-9 to TRBJ1-1; 7 bases fit TRBD1. Unmatched junction bases numbered 7, after V lost 5 bases and J lost 1 base. Germline CDR1 is SEHNR and CDR2 is FQNEAQ (reference sequence). The CDR3 is made up of 15 amino acids. This CDR3 reads CASSVWDSPNTEAFF. The CDR3 bases are TGTGCCAGCAGCGTCTGGGACAGCCCGAACACTGAAGCTTTCTTT.

This clone was recorded a few times. The chain combines TRBV4-2 with TRBJ2-3, with 10 bases aligning to TRBD2. This CDR3 has 14 amino acids. Germline V gene data show CDR1 as LGHNA and CDR2 as YNFKEQ. The V gene end was trimmed by 0 bases and the J gene end by 10 bases; junction bases not matched to a gene: 4. CDR3 region: CASSQESLAGSQYF. The CDR3 nucleotides read TGTGCCAGCAGCCAAGAATCACTAGCGGGATCGCAGTATTTT.

The V call is TRBV2, the J call TRBJ2-3, with 9 bases identical to TRBD2. The germline V gene has CDR1 SNHLY and CDR2 FYNNEI. The CDR3 is made up of 15 amino acids. The trim removed 6 bases at V and 1 base at J, leaving 5 bases unmatched. Written as DNA, the CDR3 is TGTGCCAGCAGGGTTAGCGGGGGTGGCACAGATACGCAGTATTTT. This sequence encodes CASRVSGGGTDTQYF.